This TCR beta chain was identified during a study of T cell repertoires in cytomegalovirus infection (dated by TCRdb to between 2019 and 2020). Some background on the complete study: The HLA type of each donor mattered for the analysis, because public TCR beta signatures pointed to carriage of CMV infection along with the matching HLA type. Points the paper makes about the study in general: The ex vivo response was dominated by HLA-C-restricted CMV-specific TCR beta clonotypes, which also provided the single most frequent clonotype in two of eight donors. Carriers of CMV infection plus the relevant HLA type were discriminated by the cumulative frequency of public TCR beta family members in the study cohort and in an independent roughly 340-donor cohort.

TCRdb shows the sequencer as Illumina HiSeq 1500. TCRdb passed the public sequencing reads through fastp at Q25 and MiXCR, retaining productive beta sequences. Merged by CDR3 protein, the rows form single entries marked with the most common genes and DNA. The sample has around 270,000 distinct CDR3 sequences on record, less than 9.5% of them singletons. Roughly 15% of the sample is taken by the ten largest. This clonotype has at least ten counts. The antigen this receptor binds is unknown. Base-call qualities are not available, and no considerably larger clone is one nucleotide away. For CDR1 and CDR2, the germline V gene lists MNHEY and SVGEGT. Here V drops 6 bases and J drops 4 bases, and the junction holds 8 bases not matched to any gene. The CDR3 goes from the cysteine to the phenylalanine over 14 residues. The CDR3 DNA has 42 bases and is translated from base 1.

This sequence was found in a human donor in good health (CMV status not recorded). Some clones in this sample may be carry-over from other donors' samples. The material sequenced was PBMCs. This chain is built from TRBV6-2 or TRBV6-3 and TRBJ1-1, with 7 central nucleotides matching TRBD1. The CDR3 here reads CASRPDRASTEAFF. In nucleotide form, the sequence is TGTGCCAGCAGACCAGACAGGGCGAGCACTGAAGCTTTCTTT.